This TCR beta chain was identified during a study of cytomegalovirus exposure and HLA in healthy donors. Using immunoSEQ multiplex PCR, the repertoire was profiled, and TCRdb retains in-frame clones only, with some absent. The table has about 110,000 clones, approximately 87% seen once. This receptor was obtained from a woman younger than 45 in good health and CMV-seropositive. The material sequenced was PBMCs.

CDR3 loop: CASSLGLAADTQYF. CDR3 DNA: TGTGCCAGCAGCTTGGGACTAGCGGCAGATACGCAGTATTTT. V usage is TRBV5-6 and J usage is TRBJ2-3; 9 bases are shared with TRBD2. The CDR3 loop spans 14 amino acids. V lost 0 bases and J lost 4; bases outside the gene matches: 0. Germline lookup yields CDR1 SGHDT and CDR2 YYEEEE. The variable domain in full, with the rest retrieved from reference TRBV5-6 and TRBJ2-3, is DAGVTQSPTHLIKTRGQQVTLRCSPKSGHDTVSWYQQALGQGPQFIFQYYEEEERQRGNFPDRFSGHQFPNYSSELNVNALLLGDSALYLCASSLGLAADTQYFGPGTRLTVL.